In this sample, the clone carrying this T cell receptor beta chain turned up a few times. TCRdb independently ran MiXCR on the RT-PCR reads; one entry per CDR3 protein. The sample includes approximately 140,000 distinct CDR3 sequences, about two fifths of them seen just once. The data derive from a study of patients and donors after allogeneic stem cell transplantation. Germline V gene sequence: CDR1 SGHAT, CDR2 FQNNGV. This CDR3 has 15 residues. V was clipped by 1 base and J by 1 base, with 7 bases between them. The receptor comes from a human donor who was either an allogeneic HSCT recipient or a stem cell or donor lymphocyte infusion donor (not recorded which). It is not recorded whose cells these are; they may come from a transplant donor. Sequenced input: blood, either unsorted or a sorted T cell fraction (not recorded which). The chain links TRBV11-2 to TRBJ2-2; the D is unclear. Here the CDR3 DNA reads TGTGCCAGCAGCTTAGGTACAGTGAACACCGGGGAGCTGTTTTTT. Protein sequence: CASSLGTVNTGELFF.